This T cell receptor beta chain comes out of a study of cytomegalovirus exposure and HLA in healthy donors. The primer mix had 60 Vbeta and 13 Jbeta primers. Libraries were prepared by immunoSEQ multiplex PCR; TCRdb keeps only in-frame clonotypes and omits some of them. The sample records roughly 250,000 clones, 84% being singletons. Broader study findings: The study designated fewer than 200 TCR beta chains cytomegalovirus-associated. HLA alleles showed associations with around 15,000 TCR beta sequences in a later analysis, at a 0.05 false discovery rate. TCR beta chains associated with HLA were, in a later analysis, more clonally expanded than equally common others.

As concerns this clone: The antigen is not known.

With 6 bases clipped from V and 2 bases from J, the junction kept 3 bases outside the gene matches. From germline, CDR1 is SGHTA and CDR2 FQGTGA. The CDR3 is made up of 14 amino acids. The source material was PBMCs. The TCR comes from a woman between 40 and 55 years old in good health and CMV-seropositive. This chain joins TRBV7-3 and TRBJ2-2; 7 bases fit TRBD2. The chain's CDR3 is CASRLAANTGELFF. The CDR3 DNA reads TGTGCCAGCAGGCTAGCGGCCAACACCGGGGAGCTGTTTTTT. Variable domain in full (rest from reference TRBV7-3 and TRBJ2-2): GAGVSQTPSNKVTEKGKYVELRCDPISGHTALYWYRQSLGQGPEFLIYFQGTGAADDSGLPNDRFFAVRPEGSVSTLKIQRTERGDSAVYLCASRLAANTGELFFGEGSRLTVL.